This T cell receptor beta chain comes out of a study of blood T cell repertoires in COVID-19. Study-wide context: There were acute and convalescent COVID-19 samples, and they came from the United States, Italy and Spain. PBMCs, B-cell-depleted T cells, or T cells provided the cDNA or gDNA that made up the material.

Losses at the gene ends were 3 bases for V and 7 bases for J; bases not matched to a gene: 5. The CDR3 runs to 14 residues. In germline, CDR1 is LNHNV, CDR2 YYDKDF (reference sequence). Assay: immunoSEQ multiplex PCR; the TCRdb copy retains only in-frame clones and omits some. Of roughly 410,000 clones listed, around 91% were seen once; the top ten hold about 1.4%. Enrolment of Seattle patients took place during active infection, and they were followed longitudinally. The chain links TRBV15 to TRBJ1-1; 10 nucleotides agree with TRBD1. The sequenced material came from peripheral blood. This clonotype was sampled from a woman in her forties with COVID-19, enrolled during active disease. The CDR3 here is CATSRDGTGVEAFF. The CDR3, as DNA: TGTGCCACCAGCAGGGACGGGACAGGGGTTGAAGCTTTCTTT.